These 30 T cell receptor beta chains came from one sample sequenced in a study of PD-1 blockade in classical Hodgkin lymphoma. The patients all showed relapse after autologous stem cell transplantation, while their brentuximab vedotin exposure varied. Here immunoSEQ multiplex PCR was the method, and the copy in TCRdb shows in-frame clones only, minus some. The sample shows tens of thousands of clones, roughly 80% of them seen only once. The starting material was peripheral blood mononuclear cells (PBMCs), obtained before the second cycle of nivolumab. The receptors were sampled from a human donor with classical Hodgkin lymphoma.

The V and J genes are TRBV7-2 and TRBJ2-5, with D possibly matching TRBD2 (5 bases). This CDR3 is 14 amino acids long. Germline CDR1 SGHTA, CDR2 FQGNSA. V was pared by 5 bases and J by 7 bases, with 17 bases between. The CDR3 spells CASSQEAAWGTQYF. The CDR3 DNA follows: TGTGCCAGCAGCCAGGAAGCGGCATGGGGGACCCAGTACTTC.

The rearrangement joins TRBV5-6 to TRBJ1-2; D is perhaps TRBD1 (5 bases). Looked up from germline, CDR1 is SGHDT and CDR2 is YYEEEE. This CDR3 region has 15 residues. The V end lost 4 bases, the J end lost 0 bases, and 13 bases lay between the germline ends. The CDR3 DNA reads TGTGCCAGCAGCCCGACTGACAGACCTAACTATGGCTACACCTTC. It specifies CASSPTDRPNYGYTF.

CDR3 in amino acids: CASTNRDRVSEQYF. CDR3 coding DNA: TGTGCCAGTACAAACCGGGACAGGGTCAGCGAGCAGTACTTC. This rearrangement joins TRBV19 to TRBJ2-7; 9 positions agree with TRBD1. The germline gives CDR1 LNHDA, CDR2 SQIVND (reference sequence). Trimming cost V 7 bases and J 6 bases; bases outside gene matches: 10. CDR3 length: 14 amino acids.

The rearrangement joins TRBV27 to TRBJ1-5; no reliable D call. The V gene lost 2 bases and the J gene lost 0 bases, with 5 bases spanning the gap. CDR1 and CDR2 (germline): MNHEY, SMNVEV (reference sequence). This CDR3 is built from 14 residues. The DNA of the CDR3 is TGTGCCAGCAGTTTAGCCTTTAGCAATCAGCCCCAGCATTTT. This codes for CASSLAFSNQPQHF.

V usage is TRBV4-3 and J usage is TRBJ1-2; no clear D gene. From germline, CDR1 is LGHNA and CDR2 YSLEER. The V end lost 0 bases, the J end lost 8 bases, and 19 bases lay between the germline ends. The CDR3 is 16 amino acids. The CDR3 nucleotides are TGCGCCAGCAGCCAAGATGCGAGCAGGCGAAATGGAGGCTACACCTTC. This sequence encodes CASSQDASRRNGGYTF.

The chain recombines TRBV7-2 with TRBJ2-5, with TRBD2 matching over 7 bases. The germline V gene encodes CDR1 SGHTA and CDR2 FQGNSA. The length of the CDR3 is 14 residues. Trimming took 5 bases from V and 6 from J; bases not matched to a gene: 9. CDR3 DNA: TGTGCCAGCAGCCCCGGACTAGGCGGGAAGACCCAGTACTTC. Protein: CASSPGLGGKTQYF.

The V and J genes are TRBV6-1 and TRBJ2-3; 8 bases fit TRBD1. The CDR3 consists of 15 residues. J lost 2 bases, V lost 7 bases, and 8 bases had no gene match. Germline CDR1 MNHNS, CDR2 SASEGT. This chain's CDR3 is CASTLRTGSTDTQYF. The CDR3 DNA reads as TGTGCCAGCACCTTAAGGACAGGGTCCACAGATACGCAGTATTTT.

V is TRBV5-1 and J is TRBJ2-7; D uncertain. The germline V and J ends were trimmed by 4 bases and 0 bases, with 14 bases remaining between them. The CDR3 is 15 residues long. Germline V lookup: CDR1 SGHRS, CDR2 YFSETQ. In DNA form, the CDR3 reads TGCGCCAGCAGCCTGGGCAGTTCTATCTCCTACGAGCAGTACTTC. Amino acids: CASSLGSSISYEQYF.

V is TRBV7-2 and J is TRBJ2-3; D gene uncertain. V lost 1 base, J lost 2 bases, and 13 bases lay in between. CDR3 length equals 16 residues. Per the germline V gene, CDR1 is SGHTA and CDR2 is FQGNSA. CDR3 amino acids: CASSLEAGRTTDTQYF. For the CDR3, the DNA is TGTGCCAGCAGCTTAGAAGCTGGCAGAACCACAGATACGCAGTATTTT.

This chain links TRBV19 with TRBJ1-2; the match to TRBD1 covers 9 bases. The germline V gene encodes CDR1 LNHDA and CDR2 SQIVND (reference sequence). V shed 7 bases, J shed 4 bases, and the junction held 4 bases outside the gene matches. The CDR3 consists of 13 residues. Here the CDR3 reads CASTPDRGYGYTF. CDR3 nucleotides: TGTGCCAGTACCCCGGACAGGGGCTATGGCTACACCTTC.

This clone was observed once. The V call is TRBV7-9, the J call TRBJ1-2; 7 bases map to TRBD1. The CDR3 extends over 18 amino acids. V was clipped by 5 bases and J by 8 bases; unmatched bases: 23. Germline CDR1 and CDR2: SEHNR and FQNEAQ (reference sequence). CDR3 sequence: CASSQDPHGGQFPWGYTF. The CDR3 bases are TGTGCCAGCAGCCAAGACCCTCATGGGGGACAGTTTCCGTGGGGCTACACCTTC.

The V gene is TRBV15, the J gene TRBJ1-1; D unresolved. V was cut by 3 bases and J by 1 base, with 12 bases left in between. The CDR3 loop spans 15 amino acids. CDR1 is LNHNV, CDR2 YYDKDF, per germline (reference sequence). The CDR3 sequence: CATSSGLSSNTEAFF. The CDR3 region has the DNA TGTGCCACCAGCAGTGGACTTTCATCGAACACTGAAGCTTTCTTT.

This clone was counted between two and nine times. The V call is TRBV15, the J call TRBJ2-7; a possible D gene is TRBD1 (5 bases). Looked up from germline, CDR1 is LNHNV and CDR2 is YYDKDF (reference sequence). The V gene lost 1 base and the J gene lost 2 bases, with 9 bases spanning the gap. The CDR3 has 14 residues. CDR3 region: CATSRVKDTYEQYF. The DNA for the CDR3 is TGTGCCACCAGCAGAGTGAAGGACACCTACGAGCAGTACTTC.

The chain has TRBV5-4 and TRBJ2-2, with D perhaps matching TRBD2 (7 bases). Trimming cost V 1 base and J 5 bases, with 12 bases left between them. Germline V gene data show CDR1 as SGHNT and CDR2 as YYREEE (reference sequence). This CDR3 has 15 residues. The CDR3 is CASSLSQGGTGELFF. For the CDR3, the DNA is TGTGCCAGCAGCTTGTCACAGGGAGGGACCGGGGAGCTGTTTTTT.

This clone was counted between two and nine times. The chain carries TRBV19 and TRBJ1-6; 7 bases agree with TRBD1. The germline V gene encodes CDR1 LNHDA and CDR2 SQIVND (reference sequence). Trimming removed 3 bases from V and 5 bases from J; junction bases left unmatched: 1. CDR3 length: 14 amino acids. CDR3 region: CASSMGTDNSPLHF. The CDR3 coding sequence is TGTGCCAGTAGTATGGGGACAGATAATTCACCCCTCCACTTT.

V is TRBV4-3 and J is TRBJ1-3, with 8 positions matching TRBD1. Unmatched junction bases numbered 4, after V lost 0 bases and J lost 0 bases. The CDR3 has 17 amino acids. Looked up from germline, CDR1 is LGHNA and CDR2 is YSLEER. The CDR3 nucleotides read TGCGCCAGCAGCCAAGACCGGACAGGGTACTCTGGAAACACCATATATTTT. This translates into CASSQDRTGYSGNTIYF.

The V gene is TRBV5-1, the J gene TRBJ1-1; D may be TRBD1 (5 bases). Germline CDR1 and CDR2: SGHRS and YFSETQ. The V gene lost 0 bases and the J gene lost 1 base, with 7 bases spanning the gap. The CDR3 loop spans 14 amino acids. CDR3 region: CASSLETGNTEAFF. The CDR3 coding sequence is TGCGCCAGCAGCTTGGAAACAGGGAACACTGAAGCTTTCTTT. Filled out from reference TRBV5-1 and TRBJ1-1, the complete variable domain reads KAGVTQTPRYLIKTRGQQVTLSCSPISGHRSVSWYQQTPGQGLQFLFEYFSETQRNKGNFPGRFSGRQFSNSRSEMNVSTLELGDSALYLCASSLETGNTEAFFGQGTRLTVV.

The V gene is TRBV4-2, the J gene TRBJ2-3, with a tentative D call TRBD1 (5 bases). The V and J ends lost 0 bases and 4 bases respectively, with 14 bases between them. Germline CDR1 is LGHNA and CDR2 is YNFKEQ. The CDR3 runs 16 residues. For the CDR3, the DNA is TGTGCCAGCAGCCAAGATGGGCAGGGAAATTCAGATACGCAGTATTTT. Its protein is CASSQDGQGNSDTQYF.

The chain couples TRBV5-6 to TRBJ2-3; D remains ambiguous. Germline CDR1 is SGHDT and CDR2 is YYEEEE. This CDR3 region has 14 residues. V lost 1 base and J lost 2, with 8 bases in between. CDR3 DNA: TGTGCCAGCAGCTTGATACGGCCCACAGATACGCAGTATTTT. It codes for CASSLIRPTDTQYF.

This rearrangement joins TRBV10-3 to TRBJ2-7; no definite D call. CDR3 length: 15 amino acids. Trimming cost V 0 bases and J 2 bases, with 11 bases left between them. The germline gives CDR1 ENHRY, CDR2 SYGVKD. CDR3 bases: TGTGCCATCAGTGAGTCCCCTGCACTAACCTACGAGCAGTACTTC. This sequence encodes CAISESPALTYEQYF.

The rearrangement joins TRBV5-6 to TRBJ2-5; 7 bases are a match to TRBD2. The J segment lost 5 bases and the V segment lost 3 bases, leaving 7 bases of the junction unmatched. The CDR3 sequence is 14 residues long. The V gene's germline CDR1 is SGHDT and CDR2 YYEEEE. Here the CDR3 DNA reads TGTGCCAGCAGCTCCCCGGGGGGTTCCGAGACCCAGTACTTC. Amino acid sequence: CASSSPGGSETQYF.

This chain connects TRBV19 to TRBJ2-2, with D perhaps matching TRBD2 (5 bases). Trimming took off 0 bases at V and 9 bases at J, with 14 bases between the two ends. The germline V gene encodes CDR1 LNHDA and CDR2 SQIVND (reference sequence). The CDR3 runs 15 residues. CDR3 sequence reads: CASSIEGTSHRELFF. For the CDR3, the DNA is TGTGCCAGTAGTATAGAGGGAACTAGTCACAGGGAGCTGTTTTTT.

Remarks on this clone: The germline gene is not matched at one end of the junction; a read error may be the cause. The rearrangement links TRBV15 to TRBJ2-3; 7 bases fit TRBD1. Per germline, CDR1 LNHNV and CDR2 YYDKDF (reference sequence). The CDR3 consists of 14 residues. The DNA of the CDR3 is TGTGCCACCAACAGACAGGGTCGAAAAGATACGCAGTATTTT. Encoded protein: CATNRQGRKDTQYF.

This clone was found a few times. The rearrangement joins TRBV5-1 to TRBJ1-1; TRBD1 matches 7 bases. The germline CDR1 and CDR2 sequences are SGHRS and YFSETQ. With 4 bases clipped from V and 1 base from J, the junction kept 7 bases outside the gene matches. The CDR3 spans 15 residues. This CDR3 is CASSGWTGPNTEAFF. CDR3 nucleotides: TGCGCCAGCAGCGGCTGGACAGGTCCGAACACTGAAGCTTTCTTT. The full variable domain, its missing parts supplied by reference TRBV5-1 and TRBJ1-1, is KAGVTQTPRYLIKTRGQQVTLSCSPISGHRSVSWYQQTPGQGLQFLFEYFSETQRNKGNFPGRFSGRQFSNSRSEMNVSTLELGDSALYLCASSGWTGPNTEAFFGQGTRLTVV.

This clone was detected a few times. The V gene is TRBV14, the J gene TRBJ1-2, with D unclear. The ends were cut back, 0 bases at V and 2 bases at J, with 4 bases in the middle. This CDR3 contains 13 residues. Germline CDR1 is SGHDN and CDR2 is FVKESK. The CDR3 spells CASSQDRNYGYTF. CDR3 sequence (DNA): TGTGCCAGCAGCCAAGACAGAAACTATGGCTACACCTTC. Full variable domain (missing parts from reference TRBV14 and TRBJ1-2): EAGVTQFPSHSVIEKGQTVTLRCDPISGHDNLYWYRRVMGKEIKFLLHFVKESKQDESGMPNNRFLAERTGGTYSTLKVQPAELEDSGVYFCASSQDRNYGYTFGSGTRLTVV.

The chain carries TRBV5-6 and TRBJ2-7; 11 nucleotides match TRBD2. The trim removed 5 bases at V and 9 bases at J, leaving 4 bases unmatched. The CDR3 runs to 12 residues. Per the germline V gene, CDR1 is SGHDT and CDR2 is YYEEEE. The CDR3 protein is CASRDSGGVQYF. The CDR3, as DNA: TGTGCCAGCAGAGATAGCGGGGGGGTGCAGTACTTC. The whole variable domain, remainder taken from reference TRBV5-6 and TRBJ2-7, is DAGVTQSPTHLIKTRGQQVTLRCSPKSGHDTVSWYQQALGQGPQFIFQYYEEEERQRGNFPDRFSGHQFPNYSSELNVNALLLGDSALYLCASRDSGGVQYFGPGTRLTVT.

The chain employs TRBV7-8 and TRBJ2-2; 9 positions agree with TRBD2. The CDR3 runs to 17 residues. J lost 1 base, V lost 2 bases, and 5 bases had no gene match. Looked up from germline, CDR1 is SGHVS and CDR2 is FQNEAQ. CDR3 in DNA: TGTGCCAGCAGCTTAAGGGCGGGAGGGTTGAACACCGGGGAGCTGTTTTTT. This encodes CASSLRAGGLNTGELFF.

V and J are TRBV28 and TRBJ1-6, with D perhaps matching TRBD1 (5 bases). V lost 8 bases and J 0 bases, leaving 29 bases between the germline ends. Germline V gene lookup returns CDR1 MDHEN and CDR2 SYDVKM. CDR3 length equals 21 residues. For the CDR3, the DNA is TGTGCCAGCGGCCGGCAAGGGGAATTCCAGGGACCGAGCTCCTATAATTCACCCCTCCACTTT. This codes for CASGRQGEFQGPSSYNSPLHF.

This chain joins TRBV5-5 and TRBJ2-7; a weak D match, TRBD1 (6 bases). CDR3 size: 14 residues. With 2 bases removed from V and 5 bases from J, the gap between germline ends came to 14 bases. Germline V CDR1 and CDR2: SGHKS, YYEKEE (reference sequence). In DNA, the CDR3 is TGTGCCAGCAGCTTCTCTCAGGGGATAAACGAGCAGTACTTC. It yields the protein CASSFSQGINEQYF.

The chain recombines TRBV5-1 with TRBJ2-5; unclear D gene. The J call is uncertain, as TRBJ2-7 better fits the DNA end. The CDR3 totals 14 residues. Germline V lookup: CDR1 SGHRS, CDR2 YFSETQ. The DNA for the CDR3 is TGCGCCAGCAGCTTGGATCCATCCCCCTACGAGCAGTACTTC. This codes for CASSLDPSPYEQYF.